The clone carrying this T cell receptor beta chain appeared once. TCRdb's copy holds only in-frame clones and misses some; the assay was immunoSEQ multiplex PCR. The sample lists some 210,000 clones; approximately 90% were seen once. The data stem from a study of blood T cell repertoires in COVID-19. Study summary: The study drew acute and convalescent COVID-19 samples from the United States, Italy and Spain. T cells, B-cell-depleted T cells, or PBMCs provided the cDNA or gDNA that served as material.

Germline V gene lookup returns CDR1 MNHEY and CDR2 SVGEGT. The CDR3 loop spans 16 amino acids. Trimming cost V 5 bases and J 7 bases; bases outside gene matches: 13. The sequence was obtained from a man aged 55 to 69 with COVID-19, enrolled during active disease. The V and J genes are TRBV6-2 or TRBV6-3 and TRBJ2-7; 11 positions agree with TRBD1. Material: peripheral blood. The chain's CDR3 is CASSQFWTGGSGEQYF. The CDR3 nucleotides are TGTGCCAGCAGTCAATTCTGGACAGGGGGCTCGGGAGAGCAGTACTTC.